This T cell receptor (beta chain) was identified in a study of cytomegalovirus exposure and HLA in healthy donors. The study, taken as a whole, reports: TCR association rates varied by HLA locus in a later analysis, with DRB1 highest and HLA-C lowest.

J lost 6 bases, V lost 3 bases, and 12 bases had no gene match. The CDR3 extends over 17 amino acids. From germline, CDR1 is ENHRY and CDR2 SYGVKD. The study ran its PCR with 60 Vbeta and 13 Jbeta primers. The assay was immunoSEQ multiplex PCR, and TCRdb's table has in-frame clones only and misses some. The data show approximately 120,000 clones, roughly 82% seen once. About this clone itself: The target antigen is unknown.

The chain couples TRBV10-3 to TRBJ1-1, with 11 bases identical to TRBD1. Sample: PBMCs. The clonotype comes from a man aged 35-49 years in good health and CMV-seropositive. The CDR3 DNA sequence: TGTGCCATCAGTGACCCGTCACGGGACAGGGGGTCCGCTGAAGCTTTCTTT. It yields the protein CAISDPSRDRGSAEAFF.